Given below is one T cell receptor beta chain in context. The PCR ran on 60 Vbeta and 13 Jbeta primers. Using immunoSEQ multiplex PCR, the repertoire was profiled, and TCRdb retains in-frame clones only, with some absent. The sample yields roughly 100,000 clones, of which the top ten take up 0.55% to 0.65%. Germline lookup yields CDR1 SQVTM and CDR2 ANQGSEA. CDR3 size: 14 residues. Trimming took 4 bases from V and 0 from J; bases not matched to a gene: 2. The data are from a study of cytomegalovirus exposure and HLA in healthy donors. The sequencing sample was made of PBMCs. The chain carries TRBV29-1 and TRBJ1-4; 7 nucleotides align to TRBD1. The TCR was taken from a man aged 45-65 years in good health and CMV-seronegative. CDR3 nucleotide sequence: TGCAGCGTTGTAGGGGGCGCAACTAATGAAAAACTGTTTTTT. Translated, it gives CSVVGGATNEKLFF.